These T cell receptor beta chains were read from a single sample in a study of identical twins. Via MiXCR, TCRdb re-called the 5' RACE reads, giving one row per CDR3 protein. The sample records around 140,000 distinct CDR3 sequences, around 3.4% being singletons. Sequencing used memory T cells sorted from blood. The receptors were sampled from a young man in good health. The CDR3 runs from the conserved cysteine through the conserved F or W. The D gene is left open where the match is weak. Clone size is shown for a subset of rows, as once, few, many or a class of expanded clone.

clone_size d_call j_call v_call cdr3_aa cdr3_nt
many - TRBJ1-1 TRBV5-5 CASSLLNTEAFF TGTGCCAGCAGCTTGCTGAACACTGAAGCTTTCTTT
- TRBD2 TRBJ2-7 TRBV2 CASSVLGLVNYEQYF TGTGCCAGCAGTGTCCTAGGACTAGTTAACTACGAGCAGTACTTC
many - TRBJ2-6 TRBV2 CASSGDPLGANVLTF TGTGCCAGCAGTGGGGACCCCCTCGGGGCCAACGTCCTGACTTTC
few TRBD2 TRBJ2-3 TRBV20-1 CSGAGPPTDTQYF TGCAGTGGAGCGGGGCCTCCCACAGATACGCAGTATTTT
few TRBD1 TRBJ2-6 TRBV11-2 CASSLRTVTGGRNSGANVLTF TGTGCCAGCAGCTTACGGACTGTGACAGGGGGTAGGAACTCTGGGGCCAACGTCCTGACTTTC
many - TRBJ2-3 TRBV5-1 CASSSTGTPGADTQYF TGCGCCAGCAGCTCAACCGGGACACCAGGGGCAGATACGCAGTATTTT
many TRBD2 TRBJ2-3 TRBV6-1 CASSGRSSGAGDTQYF TGTGCCAGCAGCGGGCGCTCTAGCGGAGCGGGCGATACGCAGTATTTT
many TRBD1 TRBJ2-1 TRBV28 CASRAPGGAYNEQFF TGTGCCAGCAGAGCCCCAGGGGGCGCCTACAATGAGCAGTTCTTC
many TRBD2 TRBJ2-1 TRBV9 CASSVGAAGGGEQFF TGTGCCAGCAGCGTAGGGGCGGCGGGAGGGGGTGAGCAGTTCTTC
many TRBD2 TRBJ2-1 TRBV20-1 CSARWVAGGPGNEQFF TGCAGTGCTAGATGGGTAGCGGGAGGCCCCGGCAACGAGCAGTTCTTC
medium-sized TRBD1 TRBJ2-1 TRBV12-3/TRBV12-4 CASTPTGMRYNEQFF TGTGCCAGCACCCCGACAGGGATGAGATACAATGAGCAGTTCTTC
many - TRBJ1-4 TRBV4-2 CASSPGRLNEKLFF TGTGCCAGCAGCCCCGGACGGCTAAATGAAAAACTGTTTTTT
many - TRBJ2-2 TRBV7-3 CASSLNQDGELFF TGTGCCAGCAGCTTAAACCAGGACGGGGAGCTGTTTTTT
many - TRBJ2-5 TRBV7-9 CASSFNRETQYF TGTGCCAGCAGCTTCAACCGGGAGACCCAGTACTTC
many - TRBJ1-2 TRBV12-3/TRBV12-4 CASSLWEGGYTF TGTGCCAGCAGTCTTTGGGAGGGAGGCTACACCTTC
many - TRBJ2-1 TRBV5-6 CASSPLTIGNEQFF TGTGCCAGCAGCCCCCTAACTATTGGCAATGAGCAGTTCTTC
many - TRBJ2-3 TRBV11-2 CASSLGTGTDTQYF TGTGCCAGCAGCTTAGGCACGGGGACAGATACGCAGTATTTT